The present entry profiles one T cell receptor beta chain with its context. What it binds is not known. This specimen comes from a study of graft-versus-host responses after intestinal transplantation. Study as a whole: Anti-thymocyte globulin induction, then tacrolimus and steroids for two to four years, went to all recipients. Points from the study as a whole: Early after transplant, HvG clones declined as circulating GvH clones peaked. Recipient bone marrow held GvH clones, some seen earlier in ileum or blood.

The CDR3 totals 18 residues. Repertoires were generated with immunoSEQ multiplex PCR, while TCRdb's copy carries only in-frame clones and drops some. The table includes about 130,000 clones, more than 80% detected once. The source material was unstimulated CD4+ T cells sorted from spleen or lymph node cells, sampled before intestinal transplant. The receptor comes from a human donor who received an intestinal transplant. The chain links TRBV21-1 to TRBJ2-1; TRBD2, as called in the table, went unchecked against the DNA. TRBV21-1 is deemed a pseudogene. This CDR3 reads CASSKRRRGAFRYNEQFF. The DNA for the CDR3 is TGTGCCAGCAGCAAACGTAGGCGGGGGGCTTTTCGTTACAATGAGCAGTTCTTC.